This T cell receptor (beta chain) was observed in a study of shared clonotypes between healthy human individuals. Study results and caveats: Estimated richness values were generally larger in naive subsets than in memory subsets. Naive CD4 clonotypes overlapped across a few donors at around 5%.

Germline V CDR1 and CDR2: SNHLY, FYNNEI. The CDR3 contains 11 residues. V was trimmed by 7 bases and J by 1 base, leaving 4 bases between them. Methods used by the authors: ImmunoSEQ supplied junction-only sequences lacking quality scores, so filtering was different. Profiling relied on immunoSEQ multiplex PCR, and the TCRdb table lists in-frame clones only, not all of them. V, J and clone size derive from that table, while D and trimming were established from the DNA sequence. Among about 530,000 clones listed, 95% to 97% were seen once. Worth noting for this clone: Its specificity is not known.

The sequence was collected from a woman in her twenties or thirties in good health. Material for sequencing was naive CD4+ T cells sorted from blood. Regarding subset: CD45RA+ positively selected. The genes are TRBV2 and TRBJ2-5; D remains ambiguous. CDR3 nucleotides: TGTGCCAGCATGTTCCAAGAGACCCAGTACTTC. Amino acid sequence: CASMFQETQYF.